These T cell receptor beta chains were read from a single sample in a study of T cells expressing NK-cell markers. Reprocessing the 5' RACE reads, TCRdb reports a single entry for every CDR3 protein and omits DNA. The ten most abundant clones cover about 1.5% of a sample with some 440,000 distinct CDR3 sequences. Sequenced sample: blood T cells: a sorted CD56 or NKG2C T cell subset, CD4+ or CD8+ T cells, or bulk PBMC T cells (not recorded which). All receptors come from a woman in her forties or fifties in good health. CDR3s include the opening cysteine and the closing phenylalanine or tryptophan.

>TRBJ1-2|TRBV4-2
CASSQAPRIGTGVYGHTF
>TRBJ2-1|TRBV24-1
CATSESVRYNEQFF
>TRBJ2-7|TRBV6-1
CASSEAGQGLYEQYF
>TRBJ2-2|TRBV7-9
CASSFPGQGVGELFF
>TRBJ2-7|TRBV5-6
CASSPWGLGSYEQYF
>TRBJ2-2|TRBV4-1
CASSQVTGGVRTGELFF
>TRBJ2-5|TRBV20-1
CSARDLRLGARETQYF
>TRBJ2-7|TRBV5-1
CASSLALRSRGYEQYF
>TRBJ1-5|TRBV30
CAWSVSPDQPQHF
>TRBJ2-5|TRBV24-1
CATGGEETQYF
>TRBJ1-2|TRBV6-6
CASSQRGGAFSYGYTF
>TRBJ2-7|TRBV9
CASSAYRDRGTGEQYF
>TRBJ2-3|TRBV3-1
CASSQAMDWLTDTQYF
>TRBJ2-2|TRBV5-1
CASESSGKRNGELFF
>TRBJ2-2|TRBV29-1
CSVGGGTGFGELFF
>TRBJ1-1|TRBV10-3
CATGAGRTEAFF
>TRBJ1-2|TRBV7-9
CASSLLGTPNYGYTF
>TRBJ2-2|TRBV3-1
CASSQDPRTGELFF
>TRBJ2-5|TRBV20-1
CSARSAGRVLETQYF
>TRBJ2-3|TRBV10-3
CANSPGQAESDTQYF
>TRBJ2-3|TRBV29-1
CSVSLTGIWYTDTQYF
>TRBJ1-1|TRBV19
CASSRGNWNTEAFF
>TRBJ2-1|TRBV5-1
CASNLAGSNEQFF